This note documents a single TCR beta chain sequence. Germline CDR1 and CDR2: DFQATT and SNEGSKA (reference sequence). This CDR3 region has 15 residues. V was pared by 5 bases and J by 5 bases, with 14 bases of the junction left unmatched. The study sequenced TCR beta in blood CD8+ and CD4+ T cells. Patients with Susac syndrome showed fulfilment of recently defined diagnostic criteria for definite or probable disease. TEMRA cells were enriched by FACS, while CD8+ and CD4+ T cells were obtained through a negative isolation that was performed magnetically. Random hexamers were used to reverse transcribe an amount of about 0.45 to 1 ug RNA. Across 54 Vbeta and 13 Jbeta, TCR beta CDR3 was amplified with immunoSEQ multiplex PCR. MiXCR, run by TCRdb on the immunoSEQ multiplex PCR reads, gives a single entry per CDR3 protein. The sample gives approximately 210,000 distinct CDR3 sequences, around 93% of which show up once; about 0.14% is in the top ten.

The data are from a study of CD8 T cells in Susac syndrome. The chain has TRBV20-1 and TRBJ2-5; 7 positions match TRBD1. Sequenced material: CD4+ T cells from PBMCs. This clonotype was obtained from a human donor with Susac syndrome. In DNA, the CDR3 is TGCAGTGCTGGGAGACAGGGCGGAACCGGGGAGACCCAGTACTTC. This sequence encodes CSAGRQGGTGETQYF.